This T cell receptor beta chain came from a study of blood T cell repertoires in COVID-19. Study information: PBMCs, B-cell-depleted T cells, or T cells were the source of the cDNA or gDNA that made up the material.

Sequenced by immunoSEQ multiplex PCR; TCRdb stores in-frame clones only, minus some. The sample holds roughly 700,000 clones, over 80% seen once. V was pared by 5 bases and J by 3 bases, with 12 bases between. Per the germline V gene, CDR1 is MNHEY and CDR2 is SVGAGI. The CDR3 is 14 amino acids. This rearrangement joins TRBV6-5 to TRBJ2-3; D gene unclear. The sequence derives from a woman younger than 35 with acute or convalescent COVID-19. Sequenced sample: peripheral blood. DNA of the CDR3: TGTGCCAGCAGTACCGGTCCCGGGACAGATACGCAGTATTTT. Protein sequence: CASSTGPGTDTQYF.